A single sample gave rise to the 27 T cell receptor beta chains below, sequenced in a study of Graves' ophthalmopathy and Graves' hyperthyroidism. RNA transcripts provided the template for amplifying TCR beta CDR3 regions. HTBI primers served in a first-round RT-PCR, which a second-round multiplex PCR followed. TCRdb re-derived calls from the multiplex PCR reads in MiXCR, one entry per CDR3 protein. Of hundreds of thousands of distinct CDR3 sequences listed, 15% are singletons. Sequencing was carried out using peripheral blood. These receptors all come from a woman aged 18-29 years with stable Graves' hyperthyroidism.

V usage is TRBV6-2 or TRBV6-3 and J usage is TRBJ1-1, with D possibly being TRBD1 (6 bases). Germline V CDR1 and CDR2: MNHEY, SVGEGT. The V gene lost 5 bases and the J gene lost 4 bases, with 14 bases spanning the gap. The CDR3 contains 14 residues. The CDR3 coding sequence is TGTGCCAGCAGTGACACCCCGGACAGCACTGAAGCTTTCTTT. It encodes CASSDTPDSTEAFF.

J is TRBJ2-5 and V is TRBV29-1; perhaps TRBD2 as D (5 bases). CDR1 SQVTM and CDR2 ANQGSEA come from the germline V gene. The CDR3 consists of 13 residues. Trimming pared 4 bases from V and 2 bases from J, leaving 11 bases between. CDR3 in DNA: TGCAGCGTTGCCCCGGGGATACAAGAGACCCAGTACTTC. This encodes CSVAPGIQETQYF.

In its sample, this clonotype was seen many times. The J gene is TRBJ1-1, the V gene TRBV12-3 or TRBV12-4; D uncertain. The CDR3 is 14 residues long. V was trimmed by 6 bases and J by 2 bases, leaving 13 bases between them. This CDR3 is CASRAAQVNTEAFF. The CDR3, as DNA: TGTGCCAGCAGGGCCGCGCAGGTCAACACTGAAGCTTTCTTT.

This rearrangement joins TRBV12-3 or TRBV12-4 to TRBJ2-7; D is perhaps TRBD1 or TRBD2 (5 bases each). This CDR3 has 14 amino acids. V was pared by 5 bases and J by 3 bases, with 14 bases between. The CDR3 here is CASSAGTVVYEQYF. The CDR3 region has the DNA TGTGCCAGCAGTGCCGGGACCGTAGTCTACGAGCAGTACTTC.

This clonotype was observed at least ten times. The chain recombines TRBV24-1 with TRBJ1-2; D is uncertain. Trimming removed 2 bases at V and 8 bases at J, with 11 bases between. Germline CDR1 is KGHDR and CDR2 is SFDVKD. There are 13 residues in the CDR3. The CDR3: CATSDSTLDGYTF. In DNA, the CDR3 is TGTGCCACCAGTGATTCCACCCTTGACGGCTACACCTTC.

Ten or more counts support this clonotype. The rearrangement uses TRBV7-2 and TRBJ2-3; D not certain. The CDR3 is made up of 13 amino acids. V lost 6 bases to trimming and J lost 11 bases, with 18 bases between them. CDR1 is SGHTA and CDR2 is FQGNSA in the germline V gene. The DNA for the CDR3 is TGTGCCAGCAGTTACTCTGGGCTAGTGGGGCAGTATTTT. Protein product: CASSYSGLVGQYF.

The table lists this clonotype with a few counts. V usage is TRBV29-1 and J usage is TRBJ1-2, with 7 bases fitting TRBD1. This CDR3 has 13 amino acids. Germline-derived CDR1 and CDR2 are SQVTM and ANQGSEA. The J segment lost 6 bases and the V segment lost 2 bases, leaving 6 bases of the junction unmatched. CDR3 nucleotide sequence: TGCAGCGTTGAAAAGGGGGCGCAGGATGGCTACACCTTC. Translating it yields CSVEKGAQDGYTF. Combining the CDR3 with reference TRBV29-1 and TRBJ1-2 gives the whole variable domain SAVISQKPSRDICQRGTSLTIQCQVDSQVTMMFWYRQQPGQSLTLIATANQGSEATYESGFVIDKFPISRPNLTFSTLTVSNMSPEDSSIYLCSVEKGAQDGYTFGSGTRLTVV.

This clonotype was counted at least ten times. The chain links TRBV6-1 to TRBJ2-7; D is unresolved. The CDR3 is 12 amino acids. V dropped 2 bases and J dropped 9 bases, with 11 bases sitting between them. Germline V gene lookup returns CDR1 MNHNS and CDR2 SASEGT. CDR3 amino acids: CASSEFRAGQYF. CDR3 nucleotide sequence: TGTGCCAGCAGTGAATTTAGGGCCGGGCAGTACTTC.

The chain carries TRBV7-2 and TRBJ2-5; maybe TRBD2 (5 bases). Germline V CDR1 and CDR2: SGHTA, FQGNSA. V was shortened by 5 bases and J by 2 bases, with 18 bases between the two germline ends. This CDR3 is built from 16 residues. The DNA of the CDR3 is TGTGCCAGCAGCGCCCGGGGTTCGCCGGGGCAAGAGACCCAGTACTTC. It encodes CASSARGSPGQETQYF. The full variable domain, in which reference TRBV7-2 and TRBJ2-5 provide the parts outside the CDR3, is GAGVSQSPSNKVTEKGKDVELRCDPISGHTALYWYRQSLGQGLEFLIYFQGNSAPDKSGLPSDRFSAERTGGSVSTLTIQRTQQEDSAVYLCASSARGSPGQETQYFGPGTRLLVL.

This clonotype was detected ten times or more. The chain uses TRBV27 and TRBJ2-6; 7 bases fit TRBD1. The CDR3 loop spans 17 amino acids. V lost 1 base and J lost 4; bases outside the gene matches: 7. Looked up from germline, CDR1 is MNHEY and CDR2 is SMNVEV (reference sequence). This chain's CDR3 is CASSLFLPGQGANVLTF. CDR3 coding DNA: TGTGCCAGCAGTTTATTTCTCCCGGGACAGGGGGCCAACGTCCTGACTTTC.

This clonotype was counted ten times or more. The chain recombines TRBV7-9 with TRBJ2-5, with TRBD2 as a possible D gene (5 bases). Germline V gene sequence: CDR1 SEHNR, CDR2 FQNEAQ (reference sequence). The CDR3 covers 13 residues. V lost 5 bases and J lost 4, with 11 bases in between. The CDR3: CASSRGEGETQYF. Here the CDR3 DNA reads TGTGCCAGCAGCCGCGGTGAGGGAGAGACCCAGTACTTC.

This clonotype was seen repeatedly, ten times or more. This rearrangement joins TRBV12-3 or TRBV12-4 to TRBJ1-6; D unclear. V lost 5 bases to trimming and J lost 10 bases, with 9 bases between them. The CDR3 has 12 amino acids. CDR3 amino acids: CASSTTGSPLHF. CDR3 nucleotide sequence: TGTGCCAGCAGTACTACCGGGTCACCCCTCCACTTT.

This clonotype occurred many times. This chain connects TRBV20-1 to TRBJ2-7; D unresolved. CDR1 DFQATT and CDR2 SNEGSKA come from the germline V gene (reference sequence). This CDR3 is 13 amino acids long. With 3 bases removed from V and 1 base from J, the gap between germline ends came to 10 bases. DNA for the CDR3: TGCAGTGCTAGTAAACGTTCGTCCTACGAGCAGTACTTC. Protein sequence: CSASKRSSYEQYF.

This clonotype was recorded at least ten times. The chain recombines TRBV2 with TRBJ1-1; no reliable D call. The CDR3 has 13 residues. Germline CDR1 is SNHLY and CDR2 is FYNNEI. V gave up 5 bases and J gave up 4 bases, with 11 bases separating them. The CDR3 is CASSTASLTEAFF. Here the CDR3 DNA reads TGTGCCAGCAGTACAGCGTCACTCACTGAAGCTTTCTTT.

This clonotype has just one count. This chain joins TRBV14 and TRBJ1-1, with D perhaps TRBD1 (5 bases). The germline V gene has CDR1 SGHDN and CDR2 FVKESK. Trimming stripped 2 bases from V and 0 bases from J, with 28 bases between. The CDR3 is 21 amino acids. CDR3 DNA: TGTGCCAGCAGCCAAACGGGCTCCCGCCTCGGGAGGGACTCCGTGAACACTGAAGCTTTCTTT. Protein product: CASSQTGSRLGRDSVNTEAFF. The entire variable domain, with the rest obtained from reference TRBV14 and TRBJ1-1, is as follows: EAGVTQFPSHSVIEKGQTVTLRCDPISGHDNLYWYRRVMGKEIKFLLHFVKESKQDESGMPNNRFLAERTGGTYSTLKVQPAELEDSGVYFCASSQTGSRLGRDSVNTEAFFGQGTRLTVV.

This chain connects TRBV27 to TRBJ1-2; 7 bases map to TRBD1. The CDR3 totals 17 residues. The V and J ends lost 6 bases and 1 base, in that order; junction bases with no gene match: 14. Germline V CDR1 and CDR2: MNHEY, SMNVEV (reference sequence). CDR3 sequence: CASSLAPPGTVNYGYTF. The CDR3 DNA reads as TGTGCCAGCAGCTTAGCTCCACCCGGGACAGTTAACTATGGCTACACCTTC.

This clonotype was observed many times. This rearrangement joins TRBV6-1 to TRBJ1-2, with D possibly being TRBD1 (5 bases). This CDR3 is built from 16 residues. Looked up from germline, CDR1 is MNHNS and CDR2 is SASEGT. Trimming took 1 base from V and 0 from J, leaving 12 bases between them. Written as DNA, the CDR3 is TGTGCCAGCAGTGAAGAATGGAAAGGGGCTAACTATGGCTACACCTTC. As protein: CASSEEWKGANYGYTF.

There are many counts of this clonotype. V usage is TRBV12-5 and J usage is TRBJ2-5; D call uncertain. CDR3 length: 12 amino acids. V shed 1 base and J shed 5 bases, with 5 bases lying between them. Germline V CDR1 and CDR2: LGHNT, FRNRAP. The CDR3 DNA sequence: TGTGCTAGTGGTTTGGATTTGGAGACCCAGTACTTC. Translating gives CASGLDLETQYF.

At least ten counts were recorded for this clonotype. The rearrangement joins TRBV12-3 or TRBV12-4 to TRBJ2-2; TRBD1 or TRBD2 may be the D gene (5 bases each). Trimming left V 3 bases short and J 8 bases short, with 16 bases between. The CDR3 runs to 15 residues. CDR3 residues: CASSLFEGRGGELFF. CDR3 bases: TGTGCCAGCAGTTTGTTTGAGGGGCGAGGAGGGGAGCTGTTTTTT.

This clonotype appeared a few times. The rearrangement uses TRBV7-9 and TRBJ2-5; 10 bases align to TRBD1. Per the germline V gene, CDR1 is SEHNR and CDR2 is FQNEAQ (reference sequence). This CDR3 region has 14 residues. J gave up 2 bases and V 8 bases, and 5 bases lay outside the gene matches. The CDR3 reads CASLPDRGQETQYF. The CDR3 nucleotides are TGTGCCAGCTTACCGGACAGGGGGCAAGAGACCCAGTACTTC.

This clonotype was recorded many times. The chain couples TRBV3-1 to TRBJ1-2; TRBD1 is a possible D gene (5 bases). The CDR3 covers 15 residues. The V end lost 0 bases, the J end lost 4 bases, and 12 bases lay between the germline ends. Germline CDR1 is LGHDT and CDR2 is YNNKEL (reference sequence). CDR3 nucleotide sequence: TGTGCCAGCAGCCAAGATGAGTGGGGCGGCTATGGCTACACCTTC. The encoded protein is CASSQDEWGGYGYTF.

In its sample, this clonotype was seen many times. The chain joins TRBV7-8 to TRBJ2-7, with 8 bases matching TRBD2. The CDR3 loop spans 17 amino acids. Germline loops: CDR1 SGHVS, CDR2 FQNEAQ. Trimming cost V 4 bases and J 4 bases; bases outside gene matches: 15. CDR3 in DNA: TGTGCCAGCAGCTCCAATCCGGGACTAGAGCCTCCTTACGAGCAGTACTTC. This gives the protein CASSSNPGLEPPYEQYF.

This clonotype occurred many times. At one of its ends the junction is not consistent with the germline gene, which may arise from a read error. The chain combines TRBV4-1 with TRBJ1-2; D is perhaps TRBD1 (5 bases). CDR1 is MGHRA and CDR2 is YSYEKL in the germline V gene. CDR3 length: 14 residues. CDR3 in amino acids: CASTQDPGVYGYTF. In DNA form, the CDR3 reads TGCGCCAGCACCCAAGACCCGGGGGTCTATGGCTACACCTTC.

In its sample, this clonotype was seen many times. The chain links TRBV10-3 to TRBJ1-1; TRBD1 aligns across 8 bases. This CDR3 is 12 amino acids long. Trimming cost V 2 bases and J 8 bases; bases outside gene matches: 1. CDR1 and CDR2 (germline): ENHRY, SYGVKD. The chain's CDR3 is CAISEGTGEAFF. The CDR3 DNA sequence: TGTGCCATCAGTGAGGGGACAGGAGAAGCTTTCTTT.

This clonotype showed up many times. V and J are TRBV9 and TRBJ2-7; no clear D. There are 14 residues in the CDR3. The germline CDR1 and CDR2 sequences are SGDLS and YYNGEE. The V gene lost 0 bases and the J gene lost 0 bases, with 7 bases spanning the gap. DNA for the CDR3: TGTGCCAGCAGCGTAGAGCTTTCCTCCTACGAGCAGTACTTC. Its translation is CASSVELSSYEQYF.

The J gene is TRBJ2-7, the V gene TRBV28; possible D gene TRBD2, 6 bases. Trimming pared 5 bases from V and 7 bases from J, leaving 15 bases between. The CDR3 has 13 amino acids. Germline CDR1 MDHEN, CDR2 SYDVKM. CDR3 residues: CASSGRRAGEQYF. CDR3 sequence (DNA): TGTGCCAGCAGTGGCAGACGGGCGGGAGAGCAGTACTTC. Looking up the rest from reference TRBV28 and TRBJ2-7 gives the full variable domain: DVKVTQSSRYLVKRTGEKVFLECVQDMDHENMFWYRQDPGLGLRLIYFSYDVKMKEKGDIPEGYSVSREKKERFSLILESASTNQTSMYLCASSGRRAGEQYFGPGTRLTVT.

This clonotype was observed a handful of times. The chain uses TRBV5-1 and TRBJ1-2, with no clear D. Germline V gives CDR1 SGHRS, CDR2 YFSETQ. This CDR3 has 14 amino acids. The V gene lost 1 base and the J gene lost 4 bases, with 11 bases spanning the gap. The CDR3 nucleotides read TGCGCCAGCAGCTTGTCGGCCGAAGCCTATGGCTACACCTTC. Translated: CASSLSAEAYGYTF. Variable domain in full (rest from reference TRBV5-1 and TRBJ1-2): KAGVTQTPRYLIKTRGQQVTLSCSPISGHRSVSWYQQTPGQGLQFLFEYFSETQRNKGNFPGRFSGRQFSNSRSEMNVSTLELGDSALYLCASSLSAEAYGYTFGSGTRLTVV.